This T cell receptor (beta chain) was obtained from a study of blood T cell repertoires in COVID-19. In its sample, this clone was seen a few times. Profiling relied on immunoSEQ multiplex PCR, and the TCRdb table lists in-frame clones only, not all of them. The data show roughly 24,000 clones, 90% to 95% seen once. Germline V gene lookup returns CDR1 MNHNS and CDR2 SASEGT. This CDR3 contains 17 residues. Trimming left V 2 bases short and J 3 bases short, with 17 bases between. The origin of this receptor is a human donor in a cohort sampled during active COVID-19. Material for sequencing was peripheral blood. The rearrangement uses TRBV6-1 and TRBJ1-5, with no clear D. CDR3 protein: CASSERGIRVVNQPQHF. As DNA, the CDR3 is TGTGCCAGCAGTGAACGAGGGATTCGGGTAGTCAATCAGCCCCAGCATTTT.